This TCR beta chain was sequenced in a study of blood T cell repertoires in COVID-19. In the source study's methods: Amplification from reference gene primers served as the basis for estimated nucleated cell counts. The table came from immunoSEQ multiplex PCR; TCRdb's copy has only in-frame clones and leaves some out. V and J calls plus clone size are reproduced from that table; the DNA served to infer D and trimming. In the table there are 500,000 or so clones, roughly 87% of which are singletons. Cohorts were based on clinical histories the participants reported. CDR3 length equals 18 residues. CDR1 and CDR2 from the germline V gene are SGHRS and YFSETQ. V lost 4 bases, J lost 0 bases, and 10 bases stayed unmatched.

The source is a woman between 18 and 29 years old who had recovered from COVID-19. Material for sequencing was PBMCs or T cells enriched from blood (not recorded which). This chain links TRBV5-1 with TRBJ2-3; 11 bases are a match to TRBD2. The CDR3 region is CASSPASGGTTSTDTQYF. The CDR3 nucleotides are TGCGCCAGCAGCCCTGCTAGCGGGGGGACGACTAGCACAGATACGCAGTATTTT.